Each of the 12 T cell receptor beta chains below was sequenced from the same sample in a study of a mutant IDH1 vaccine in newly diagnosed glioma. These receptors' targets are unknown. Time point denoted: week 5, during vaccination. Doses consisted of 300 ug of mutant IDH1 20-mer peptide each, paired with topical imiquimod. This table comes from immunoSEQ multiplex PCR, and its TCRdb copy is limited to in-frame clones, with some not included. Of about 25,000 clones in the sample, around 79% were seen once. The specimen was PBMCs, collected from a glioma patient whose treatment included an IDH1 peptide vaccine. These receptors all stem from a man aged 40-49 years with glioma.

V and J are TRBV5-1 and TRBJ2-5, with D possibly being TRBD2 (7 bases). CDR1 and CDR2 from the germline V gene are SGHRS and YFSETQ. The CDR3 contains 15 residues. The V and J ends lost 4 bases and 3 bases respectively, with 16 bases between them. The CDR3 nucleotides are TGCGCCAGCAGCCTGTTAGGGAGGGGGAAAGAGACCCAGTACTTC. It translates to CASSLLGRGKETQYF. The entire variable domain, with the rest obtained from reference TRBV5-1 and TRBJ2-5, is as follows: KAGVTQTPRYLIKTRGQQVTLSCSPISGHRSVSWYQQTPGQGLQFLFEYFSETQRNKGNFPGRFSGRQFSNSRSEMNVSTLELGDSALYLCASSLLGRGKETQYFGPGTRLLVL.

The chain recombines TRBV27 with TRBJ1-4; 8 bases align to TRBD1. J lost 0 bases, V lost 6 bases, and 3 bases had no gene match. Germline V gene lookup returns CDR1 MNHEY and CDR2 SMNVEV (reference sequence). The CDR3 is made up of 15 amino acids. CDR3 sequence: CASRETGATNEKLFF. The CDR3 bases are TGTGCCAGCAGGGAGACAGGGGCAACTAATGAAAAACTGTTTTTT.

J is TRBJ2-5 and V is TRBV7-2; D possibly uses TRBD1 or TRBD2 (5 bases each). In germline, CDR1 is SGHTA, CDR2 FQGNSA. This CDR3 has 14 residues. V lost 5 bases and J 4 bases, leaving 14 bases between the germline ends. The CDR3 here is CASSPMRGGETQYF. The DNA for the CDR3 is TGTGCCAGCAGCCCCATGAGGGGCGGAGAGACCCAGTACTTC.

V usage is TRBV7-9 and J usage is TRBJ1-4, with unresolved D. V shed 5 bases and J shed 8 bases, with 15 bases lying between them. The CDR3 runs 14 residues. The germline V gene encodes CDR1 SEHNR and CDR2 FQNEAQ (reference sequence). The CDR3 nucleotides read TGTGCCAGCAGCATCTCGACCGGGGTGGAAAAACTGTTTTTT. This translates into CASSISTGVEKLFF.

The rearrangement joins TRBV19 to TRBJ2-3, with 7 bases identical to TRBD1. The germline CDR1 and CDR2 sequences are LNHDA and SQIVND (reference sequence). V lost 5 bases and J lost 7; bases outside the gene matches: 9. The CDR3 runs 14 residues. As DNA, the CDR3 is TGTGCCAGTAGTTTGCGACAGGGAACTTATACGCAGTATTTT. This translates into CASSLRQGTYTQYF.

J is TRBJ1-5 and V is TRBV5-1; D is perhaps TRBD1 (5 bases). The V end lost 4 bases, the J end lost 8 bases, and 16 bases lay between the germline ends. This CDR3 has 14 amino acids. The germline V gene has CDR1 SGHRS and CDR2 YFSETQ. For the CDR3, the DNA is TGCGCCAGCAGCCCAGGAGGTCGGGGGGAGCCCCAGCATTTT. Its protein product is CASSPGGRGEPQHF.

V gene TRBV5-6 combines with J gene TRBJ2-6; unclear D gene. Germline CDR1 and CDR2: SGHDT and YYEEEE. The CDR3 extends over 16 amino acids. V dropped 2 bases and J dropped 0 bases, with 9 bases sitting between them. The CDR3, as DNA: TGTGCCAGCAGCTTAATCAGTTTCTCTGGGGCCAACGTCCTGACTTTC. Protein product: CASSLISFSGANVLTF. The complete variable domain, with remaining parts taken from reference TRBV5-6 and TRBJ2-6, reads DAGVTQSPTHLIKTRGQQVTLRCSPKSGHDTVSWYQQALGQGPQFIFQYYEEEERQRGNFPDRFSGHQFPNYSSELNVNALLLGDSALYLCASSLISFSGANVLTFGAGSRLTVL.

V and J are TRBV6-5 and TRBJ2-3, with a weak D call TRBD1 (5 bases). Deletions cut 2 bases from V and 6 bases from J, with 15 bases between. Germline V gene lookup returns CDR1 MNHEY and CDR2 SVGAGI. The CDR3 runs to 15 residues. CDR3 protein: CASSYKGSDWDTQYF. CDR3 coding DNA: TGTGCCAGCAGTTACAAGGGGTCTGACTGGGATACGCAGTATTTT.

J is TRBJ2-2 and V is TRBV13, with TRBD1 matching over 9 bases. The CDR3 consists of 14 residues. CDR1 is PRHDT and CDR2 is FYEKMQ in the germline V gene (reference sequence). V lost 10 bases to trimming and J lost 6 bases; unmatched junction nucleotides: 9. This CDR3 is CATRDRDVAGELFF. In DNA, the CDR3 is TGTGCCACCCGGGACAGGGATGTGGCCGGGGAGCTGTTTTTT. The full variable domain, with the rest looked up from reference TRBV13 and TRBJ2-2, is AAGVIQSPRHLIKEKRETATLKCYPIPRHDTVYWYQQGPGQDPQFLISFYEKMQSDKGSIPDRFSAQQFSDYHSELNMSSLELGDSALYFCATRDRDVAGELFFGEGSRLTVL.

The gene calls are TRBV11-2 and TRBJ2-2; 9 positions agree with TRBD2. The CDR3 extends over 16 amino acids. V lost 6 bases to trimming and J lost 4 bases; unmatched junction nucleotides: 9. CDR1 and CDR2 from the germline V gene are SGHAT and FQNNGV. Written as DNA, the CDR3 is TGTGCCAGCAGGTTTAGCGGGGGAGGGAGCACCGGGGAGCTGTTTTTT. Translated: CASRFSGGGSTGELFF.

V is TRBV7-9 and J is TRBJ2-3; tentatively, D is TRBD1 (6 bases). Trimming removed 5 bases at V and 1 base at J, with 10 bases between. This CDR3 has 14 amino acids. CDR1 is SEHNR and CDR2 is FQNEAQ in the germline V gene (reference sequence). CDR3 bases: TGTGCCAGCAGCCCCAGGACAGGCACAGATACGCAGTATTTT. Translation: CASSPRTGTDTQYF.

The gene calls are TRBV5-1 and TRBJ1-1; 12 bases match TRBD1. V was pared by 4 bases and J by 1 base, with 5 bases of the junction left unmatched. In germline, CDR1 is SGHRS, CDR2 YFSETQ. This CDR3 comprises 16 residues. The CDR3 coding sequence is TGCGCCAGCAGCCTCGGGACAGGGGGCCGGAACACTGAAGCTTTCTTT. Translated, it gives CASSLGTGGRNTEAFF.